One sample yielded the 28 T cell receptor beta chains listed below, sequenced in a study of OX40 agonist ivuxolimab in advanced cancers. TCRdb's copy holds only in-frame clones and misses some; the assay was immunoSEQ multiplex PCR. The table records 17,000 or so clones, 70% to 90% of them present only once. The sample in question was CD4+ or CD8+ T cells sorted from blood, obtained in a trial of the OX40 agonist ivuxolimab. The source of these receptors is an adult with an advanced solid tumor such as melanoma, head and neck, liver or kidney cancer.

The rearrangement joins TRBV27 to TRBJ2-7; TRBD1 might be the D (6 bases). Germline assignment: CDR1 MNHEY and CDR2 SMNVEV (reference sequence). The CDR3 loop spans 14 amino acids. The V gene lost 5 bases and the J gene lost 4 bases, with 15 bases spanning the gap. The chain's CDR3 is CASSLQGSYYEQYF. In DNA form, the CDR3 reads TGTGCCAGCAGTCTACAGGGATCTTATTACGAGCAGTACTTC.

The chain joins TRBV4-1 to TRBJ1-4, with no clear D. Per germline, CDR1 MGHRA and CDR2 YSYEKL. V lost 4 bases to trimming and J lost 4 bases, with 1 base between them. The length of the CDR3 is 11 residues. CDR3 residues: CASSLNEKLFF. CDR3 DNA sequence: TGCGCCAGCAGCCTTAATGAAAAACTGTTTTTT.

CDR3 sequence (DNA): TGTGCCAGCAGTTTCCCTAATTCACCCCTCCACTTT. This encodes CASSFPNSPLHF. This sequence joins TRBV6-6 and TRBJ1-6, with D hard to call. Germline loops: CDR1 MNHNY, CDR2 SVGAGI (reference sequence). Trimming removed 4 bases from V and 6 bases from J, with 4 bases in between. This CDR3 contains 12 residues.

This chain connects TRBV2 to TRBJ2-4, with a tentative D call TRBD2 (5 bases). The CDR3 covers 16 residues. The V and J ends lost 2 bases and 0 bases respectively, with 11 bases between them. The germline gives CDR1 SNHLY, CDR2 FYNNEI. In nucleotides, the CDR3 is TGTGCCAGCAGTGAATTTCGGGGAACAGCCAAAAACATTCAGTACTTC. Amino acids: CASSEFRGTAKNIQYF.

The gene calls are TRBV6-1 and TRBJ1-2; 7 bases fit TRBD1. Germline V gives CDR1 MNHNS, CDR2 SASEGT. The ends lost 5 bases at V and 8 bases at J; junction bases unmatched: 8. The CDR3 spans 13 residues. The CDR3 bases are TGTGCCAGCAGTCGGCGACAGGGTGAAGGCTACACCTTC. Encoded protein: CASSRRQGEGYTF.

In its sample, this clone ranks as hyperexpanded. The chain links TRBV2 to TRBJ1-3, with 7 bases lining up with TRBD1. The CDR3 extends over 15 amino acids. Trimming cost V 3 bases and J 4 bases; bases outside gene matches: 6. Germline assignment: CDR1 SNHLY and CDR2 FYNNEI. The CDR3 region is CASSEEETGGNTIYF. CDR3 DNA sequence: TGTGCCAGCAGTGAGGAGGAGACAGGGGGAAACACCATATATTTT.

J is TRBJ2-7 and V is TRBV27; 12 nucleotides match TRBD2. The CDR3 loop spans 19 amino acids. The V gene end was trimmed by 1 base and the J gene end by 0 bases; junction bases not matched to a gene: 10. Germline V gene sequence: CDR1 MNHEY, CDR2 SMNVEV (reference sequence). The CDR3: CASSLFGLAGPLSSYEQYF. The DNA for the CDR3 is TGTGCCAGCAGTTTATTCGGACTAGCGGGACCCCTGAGCTCCTACGAGCAGTACTTC.

The chain is built from TRBV10-2 and TRBJ2-3; TRBD2 aligns across 8 bases. With V trimmed by 5 bases and J by 4 bases, 5 bases remained unmatched. This CDR3 has 14 residues. Looked up from germline, CDR1 is WSHSY and CDR2 is SAAADI. The chain's CDR3 is CASSSGRFADTQYF. In DNA form, the CDR3 reads TGCGCCAGCAGTAGCGGGAGATTCGCAGATACGCAGTATTTT.

This rearrangement joins TRBV28 to TRBJ2-5; no definite D call. The V and J ends lost 6 bases and 5 bases respectively, with 16 bases between them. Germline lookup yields CDR1 MDHEN and CDR2 SYDVKM. This CDR3 region has 14 residues. The CDR3 sequence: CASRAHPARETQYF. CDR3 in DNA: TGTGCCAGCAGGGCCCATCCTGCCAGGGAGACCCAGTACTTC. Supplemented by reference TRBV28 and TRBJ2-5, the full variable domain reads DVKVTQSSRYLVKRTGEKVFLECVQDMDHENMFWYRQDPGLGLRLIYFSYDVKMKEKGDIPEGYSVSREKKERFSLILESASTNQTSMYLCASRAHPARETQYFGPGTRLLVL.

V is TRBV9 and J is TRBJ1-2; TRBD1 aligns across 7 bases. The CDR3 is 15 residues long. Looked up from germline, CDR1 is SGDLS and CDR2 is YYNGEE. The trim removed 7 bases at V and 6 bases at J, leaving 15 bases unmatched. The CDR3 region is CASANRDSLNDGYTF. In nucleotides, the CDR3 is TGTGCCAGCGCGAACCGGGACAGCCTTAATGATGGCTACACCTTC.

The V gene is TRBV28, the J gene TRBJ1-4, with D tentatively TRBD1 (5 bases). CDR1 MDHEN and CDR2 SYDVKM come from the germline V gene. V dropped 4 bases and J dropped 8 bases, with 20 bases sitting between them. This CDR3 spans 16 amino acids. The DNA of the CDR3 is TGTGCCAGCAGTTCCCGCCGGTTCGAAAAGGGGGAAAAACTGTTTTTT. Amino acid sequence: CASSSRRFEKGEKLFF.

This chain uses TRBV27 with TRBJ2-7; D is ambiguous. The ends were cut back, 4 bases at V and 3 bases at J, with 10 bases in the middle. The CDR3 loop spans 13 amino acids. The V gene's germline CDR1 is MNHEY and CDR2 SMNVEV (reference sequence). CDR3 coding DNA: TGTGCCAGCAGTTCAGGCCCTTACTACGAGCAGTACTTC. It specifies CASSSGPYYEQYF.

V gene TRBV19 combines with J gene TRBJ2-7, with 10 bases lining up with TRBD1. This CDR3 is built from 15 residues. Losses at the gene ends were 4 bases for V and 2 bases for J; bases not matched to a gene: 5. The germline gives CDR1 LNHDA, CDR2 SQIVND (reference sequence). The CDR3 bases are TGTGCCAGTAGTAGCGGACAGGGGGGGGCCTACGAGCAGTACTTC. Protein sequence: CASSSGQGGAYEQYF.

The genes are TRBV9 and TRBJ2-6; D possibly corresponds to TRBD1 (5 bases). CDR1 is SGDLS, CDR2 YYNGEE, per germline. CDR3 length: 14 amino acids. V gave up 2 bases and J gave up 4 bases, with 7 bases separating them. The CDR3 region has the DNA TGTGCCAGCAGCGTGGCAGGGGGGGCCAACGTCCTGACTTTC. This sequence encodes CASSVAGGANVLTF.

This clone was seen a single time. This chain links TRBV14 with TRBJ2-1; 7 nucleotides align to TRBD2. The CDR3 runs 14 residues. Trimming removed 4 bases from V and 4 bases from J; junction bases left unmatched: 4. Germline lookup yields CDR1 SGHDN and CDR2 FVKESK. The CDR3 loop reads CASSLLGGYNEQFF. Written as DNA, the CDR3 is TGTGCCAGCAGCCTACTGGGAGGGTACAATGAGCAGTTCTTC.

The chain recombines TRBV18 with TRBJ2-1; D is possibly TRBD2 (6 bases). V lost 4 bases and J lost 6, with 19 bases in between. This CDR3 comprises 16 residues. Germline CDR1 and CDR2: KGHSH and LQKENI. The CDR3 sequence: CASSHTGTWLPNEQFF. The CDR3 coding sequence is TGTGCCAGCTCACACACCGGGACTTGGCTTCCCAATGAGCAGTTCTTC.

The rearrangement joins TRBV28 to TRBJ2-7; D is perhaps TRBD2 (5 bases). Germline values: CDR1 MDHEN, CDR2 SYDVKM. This CDR3 is 14 amino acids long. The ends were cut back, 3 bases at V and 3 bases at J, with 12 bases in the middle. CDR3 in amino acids: CASSFEGNYYEQYF. The CDR3 coding sequence is TGTGCCAGCAGTTTTGAGGGTAATTACTACGAGCAGTACTTC. The full variable domain, rest sourced from reference TRBV28 and TRBJ2-7, is DVKVTQSSRYLVKRTGEKVFLECVQDMDHENMFWYRQDPGLGLRLIYFSYDVKMKEKGDIPEGYSVSREKKERFSLILESASTNQTSMYLCASSFEGNYYEQYFGPGTRLTVT.

The V call is TRBV7-6, the J call TRBJ2-5; possible D gene TRBD2, 6 bases. Per the germline V gene, CDR1 is SGHVS and CDR2 is FNYEAQ. The CDR3 spans 16 residues. Trimming shortened V by 3 bases and J by 5 bases, and 19 bases separated the two germline ends. The CDR3 sequence is CASSFAGRGTSETQYF. The CDR3 coding sequence is TGTGCCAGCAGCTTCGCGGGGCGAGGGACTTCGGAGACCCAGTACTTC.

This clone is labeled medium-sized. The chain is built from TRBV7-8 and TRBJ2-1, with D tentatively TRBD2 (6 bases). Trimming stripped 6 bases from V and 8 bases from J, with 26 bases between. CDR3 length equals 17 residues. The germline gives CDR1 SGHVS, CDR2 FQNEAQ. CDR3 protein: CASSSYTGREGLDEQFF. The DNA of the CDR3 is TGTGCCAGCAGTTCCTACACCGGGCGGGAAGGTCTCGATGAGCAGTTCTTC.

V is TRBV12-5 and J is TRBJ2-1; D might be TRBD2 (6 bases). Germline V gene lookup returns CDR1 LGHNT and CDR2 FRNRAP. Trimming took 2 bases from V and 0 from J, leaving 8 bases between them. The CDR3 runs 15 residues. In nucleotides, the CDR3 is TGTGCTAGTGGTTTGATGGGGGGCTCCTACAATGAGCAGTTCTTC. Translating gives CASGLMGGSYNEQFF.

The chain employs TRBV7-9 and TRBJ2-1; TRBD2 matches at 10 bases. V was pared by 1 base and J by 0 bases, with 3 bases of the junction left unmatched. CDR1 and CDR2 (germline): SEHNR, FQNEAQ (reference sequence). The CDR3 is 17 residues long. The CDR3 reads CASSLVRTSGSYNEQFF. In DNA form, the CDR3 reads TGTGCCAGCAGCTTAGTTAGGACTAGCGGCTCCTACAATGAGCAGTTCTTC. Full variable domain (remainder filled in from reference TRBV7-9 and TRBJ2-1): DTGVSQNPRHKITKRGQNVTFRCDPISEHNRLYWYRQTLGQGPEFLTYFQNEAQLEKSRLLSDRFSAERPKGSFSTLEIQRTEQGDSAMYLCASSLVRTSGSYNEQFFGPGTRLTVL.

This clone was seen a handful of times. The V gene is TRBV11-3, the J gene TRBJ2-5; 11 bases agree with TRBD2. The CDR3 is 15 residues long. CDR1 and CDR2 (germline): SGHNT, YENEEA. Losses at the gene ends were 4 bases for V and 4 bases for J; bases not matched to a gene: 5. The CDR3 nucleotides are TGTGCCAGCAGCTCCATAGCGGGAGGGATAGAGACCCAGTACTTC. It is translated as CASSSIAGGIETQYF.

The V call is TRBV4-1, the J call TRBJ2-7; a possible D gene is TRBD1 (5 bases). This CDR3 spans 15 amino acids. Germline loops: CDR1 MGHRA, CDR2 YSYEKL. Trimming stripped 1 base from V and 2 bases from J, with 12 bases between. The CDR3 sequence: CASSQVWGVPYEQYF. The DNA of the CDR3 is TGCGCCAGCAGCCAAGTCTGGGGCGTCCCCTACGAGCAGTACTTC.

The chain joins TRBV6-1 to TRBJ2-5; D remains ambiguous. This CDR3 spans 10 amino acids. The ends were cut back, 5 bases at V and 10 bases at J, with 8 bases in the middle. The germline gives CDR1 MNHNS, CDR2 SASEGT. In nucleotides, the CDR3 is TGTGCCAGCAGTTACCCGGACCAGTACTTC. Translated: CASSYPDQYF.

On this clone: An end of the junction differs from the germline gene, which may be a read error. The V and J genes are TRBV7-9 and TRBJ2-2, with 11 bases that match TRBD2. CDR3 size: 14 residues. Germline V CDR1 and CDR2: SEHNR, FQNEAQ (reference sequence). This CDR3 is CASSLAGGTGELFF. CDR3 bases: TGTGCCAGCAGCCTAGCGGGAGGCACCGGGGAGCTGTTTTTT.

This clone showed up just a few times. The genes are TRBV6-5 and TRBJ1-3; 9 positions match TRBD1. Losses at the gene ends were 4 bases for V and 9 bases for J; bases not matched to a gene: 7. The CDR3 runs 14 residues. Germline V gene lookup returns CDR1 MNHEY and CDR2 SVGAGI. CDR3 bases: TGTGCCAGCAGTTCTTCCGGGACAGGGATCACCATATATTTT. Amino acids: CASSSSGTGITIYF.

CDR3 bases: TGTGCCAGCAGTTCGCAAGGGAGCGGGAGACCTTACGAGCAGTACTTC. As protein: CASSSQGSGRPYEQYF. This rearrangement joins TRBV27 to TRBJ2-7, with TRBD2 matching over 8 bases. The V gene end was trimmed by 4 bases and the J gene end by 4 bases; junction bases not matched to a gene: 12. The CDR3 loop spans 16 amino acids. Germline V gives CDR1 MNHEY, CDR2 SMNVEV (reference sequence).

This clone was seen more than once but under ten times. The chain employs TRBV6-1 and TRBJ1-2; D is perhaps TRBD1 (6 bases). Trimming shortened V by 3 bases and J by 4 bases, and 9 bases separated the two germline ends. The CDR3 consists of 13 residues. Germline V gene sequence: CDR1 MNHNS, CDR2 SASEGT. CDR3 in DNA: TGTGCCAGCAGTGATAGGGGGATCTATGGCTACACCTTC. This codes for CASSDRGIYGYTF.